This T cell receptor beta chain is drawn from a study of shared clonotypes between healthy human individuals. The CDR3 consists of 15 residues. V lost 7 bases, J lost 0 bases, and 15 bases lay in between. Germline CDR1 reads MGHDK; CDR2 reads SYGVNS. Per the original methods: ImmunoSEQ yielded junction-only sequences lacking quality scores, so filtering differed. Sequenced by immunoSEQ multiplex PCR; TCRdb stores in-frame clones only, minus some. V and J calls plus clone size are reproduced from that table; the DNA served to infer D and trimming. The table has some 530,000 clones, more than 75% seen once. This clone was picked up a small number of times.

This TCR came from a woman between 35 and 50 years old in good health. Some clones in this sample may be carry-over from other donors' samples. The J gene is TRBJ2-5, the V gene TRBV25-1; D might be TRBD1 (6 bases). Source material: PBMCs. CDR3 sequence reads: CASNGFGDNQETQYF. The CDR3 region has the DNA TGTGCCAGCAATGGTTTTGGGGACAACCAAGAGACCCAGTACTTC.